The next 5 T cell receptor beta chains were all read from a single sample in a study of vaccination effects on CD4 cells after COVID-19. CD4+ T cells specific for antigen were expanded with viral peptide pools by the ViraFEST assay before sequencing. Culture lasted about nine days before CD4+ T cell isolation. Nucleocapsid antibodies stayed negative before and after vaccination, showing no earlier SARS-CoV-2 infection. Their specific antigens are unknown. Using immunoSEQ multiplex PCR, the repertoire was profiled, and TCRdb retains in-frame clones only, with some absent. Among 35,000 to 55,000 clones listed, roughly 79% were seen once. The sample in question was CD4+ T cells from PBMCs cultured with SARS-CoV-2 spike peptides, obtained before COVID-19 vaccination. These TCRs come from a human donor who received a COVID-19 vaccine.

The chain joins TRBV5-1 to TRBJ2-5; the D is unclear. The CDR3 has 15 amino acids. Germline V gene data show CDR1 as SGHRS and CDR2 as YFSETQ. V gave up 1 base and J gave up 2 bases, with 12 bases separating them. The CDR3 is CASSLSLNLQETQYF. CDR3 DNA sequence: TGCGCCAGCAGCTTGAGTCTCAACTTACAAGAGACCCAGTACTTC.

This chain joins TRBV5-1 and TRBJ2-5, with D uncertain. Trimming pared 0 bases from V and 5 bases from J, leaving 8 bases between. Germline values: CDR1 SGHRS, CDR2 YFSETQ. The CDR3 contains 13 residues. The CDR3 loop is CASSLEGGETQYF. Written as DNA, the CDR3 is TGCGCCAGCAGCTTGGAGGGTGGGGAGACCCAGTACTTC.

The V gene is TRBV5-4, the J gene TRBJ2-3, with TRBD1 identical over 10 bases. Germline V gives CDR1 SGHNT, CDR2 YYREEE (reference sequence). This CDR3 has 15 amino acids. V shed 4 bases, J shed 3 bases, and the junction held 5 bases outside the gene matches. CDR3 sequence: CASSPRTGGTDTQYF. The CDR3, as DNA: TGTGCCAGCAGCCCACGGACAGGGGGGACAGATACGCAGTATTTT.

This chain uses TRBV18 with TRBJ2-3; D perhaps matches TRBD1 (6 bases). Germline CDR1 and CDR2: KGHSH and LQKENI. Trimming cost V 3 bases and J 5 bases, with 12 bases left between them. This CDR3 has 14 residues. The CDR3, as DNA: TGTGCCAGCTCACCGGGGGCCCCGGGAGATACGCAGTATTTT. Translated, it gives CASSPGAPGDTQYF. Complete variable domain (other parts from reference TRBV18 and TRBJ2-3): NAGVMQNPRHLVRRRGQEARLRCSPMKGHSHVYWYRQLPEEGLKFMVYLQKENIIDESGMPKERFSAEFPKEGPSILRIQQVVRGDSAAYFCASSPGAPGDTQYFGPGTRLTVL.

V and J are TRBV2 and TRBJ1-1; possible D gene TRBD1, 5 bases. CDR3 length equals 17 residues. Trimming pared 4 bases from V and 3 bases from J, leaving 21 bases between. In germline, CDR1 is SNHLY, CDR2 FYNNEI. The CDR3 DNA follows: TGTGCCAGCAGTGCGGTCAGGGTAGATAGGTCGGACACTGAAGCTTTCTTT. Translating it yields CASSAVRVDRSDTEAFF.